This T cell receptor beta chain was sequenced in a study of T cells after yellow fever vaccination. The overall study: Low-cell-number fractions underwent preparation using SMART-Seq v4 Ultra Low Input. Overall study results and limits: Weaker in magnitude, the secondary response showed a faster peak on day 5 versus 15. Post-booster samples contained most primary-vaccination clones (approximately 95% CD4, about 90% CD8).

CDR3 length equals 12 residues. In germline, CDR1 is MNHEY, CDR2 SMNVEV (reference sequence). V dropped 6 bases and J dropped 8; count of bases not matched to a gene: 4. This clonotype was observed a few times. What it recognizes is unknown. TCRdb used MiXCR to reprocess the 5' RACE reads, holding one entry per CDR3 protein. This sample has about 240,000 distinct CDR3 sequences, with 6% to 7.5% found just once. This receptor was obtained from a man under 40 who received the YFV17D yellow fever vaccine. The chain has TRBV27 and TRBJ1-2; 9 bases align to TRBD1. Source: CD4+ T cells sorted from PBMCs, taken 15 days after the yellow fever booster vaccination. CDR3 sequence reads: CASSTTGGGYTF. The CDR3 DNA is TGTGCCAGCAGCACGACAGGGGGAGGCTACACCTTC.